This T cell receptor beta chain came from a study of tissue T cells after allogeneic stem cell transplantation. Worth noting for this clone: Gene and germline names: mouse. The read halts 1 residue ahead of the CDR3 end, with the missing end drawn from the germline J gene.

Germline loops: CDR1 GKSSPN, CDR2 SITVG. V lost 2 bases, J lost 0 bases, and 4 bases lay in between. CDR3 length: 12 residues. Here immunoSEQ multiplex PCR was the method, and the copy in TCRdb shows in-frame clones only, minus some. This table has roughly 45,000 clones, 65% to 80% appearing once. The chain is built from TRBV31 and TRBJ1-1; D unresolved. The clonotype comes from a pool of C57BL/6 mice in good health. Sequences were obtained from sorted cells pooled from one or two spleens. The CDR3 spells CAWSSTNTEVFF. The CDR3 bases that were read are TGTGCCTGGAGTTCAACAAACACAGAAGTCTTC.